Listed here are 12 T cell receptor beta chains from one sample, sequenced in a study of memory CD4+ T cells and cytomegalovirus serostatus. Only in-frame clones appear in the TCRdb table, and some are missing; sequencing was by immunoSEQ multiplex PCR. The sample gives some 48,000 clones, under 80% of which show up once; 0.75% to 1% is in the top ten. The sort gate was single viable CD3+CD4+CD8-CD45RO+ cells for memory CD4+ T cells. The sequenced material came from memory CD4+ T cells from blood. Source of these receptors: an adult in good health and CMV-seronegative.

The rearrangement joins TRBV18 to TRBJ2-3; TRBD1 agrees at 8 bases. Trimming took 3 bases from V and 2 from J; bases not matched to a gene: 4. This CDR3 has 15 amino acids. CDR1 and CDR2 from the germline V gene are KGHSH and LQKENI. The CDR3 nucleotides are TGTGCCAGCTCACCCAGCAGGGGGCCCACAGATACGCAGTATTTT. Its protein is CASSPSRGPTDTQYF. Full variable domain (remainder filled in from reference TRBV18 and TRBJ2-3): NAGVMQNPRHLVRRRGQEARLRCSPMKGHSHVYWYRQLPEEGLKFMVYLQKENIIDESGMPKERFSAEFPKEGPSILRIQQVVRGDSAAYFCASSPSRGPTDTQYFGPGTRLTVL.

The chain combines TRBV4-3 with TRBJ1-1, with TRBD1 as a possible D gene (6 bases). Per germline, CDR1 LGHNA and CDR2 YSLEER. Trimming removed 6 bases from V and 5 bases from J, with 16 bases in between. The CDR3 has 14 residues. DNA of the CDR3: TGCGCCAGCAGTCGCACAGGGCAGGGGACTGAAGCTTTCTTT. This translates into CASSRTGQGTEAFF.

This chain uses TRBV15 with TRBJ1-2, with a tentative D call TRBD1 (6 bases). In germline, CDR1 is LNHNV, CDR2 YYDKDF (reference sequence). Between the trimmed V and J ends, which lost 1 base and 2 bases, there was a span of 8 bases. This CDR3 spans 14 amino acids. The CDR3 DNA reads as TGTGCCACCAGCAGAGCAGGGGACAACTATGGCTACACCTTC. Translated: CATSRAGDNYGYTF.

The chain joins TRBV28 to TRBJ1-2, with TRBD1 matching 9 bases. The germline gives CDR1 MDHEN, CDR2 SYDVKM. V lost 1 base and J lost 4; bases outside the gene matches: 1. The CDR3 totals 14 residues. CDR3 nucleotides: TGTGCCAGCAGTTTATCGGGACAGGGCTATGGCTACACCTTC. Amino acids: CASSLSGQGYGYTF.

The V gene is TRBV7-2, the J gene TRBJ2-2; TRBD2 is a possible D gene (7 bases). The CDR3 loop spans 16 amino acids. Trimming removed 5 bases at V and 6 bases at J, with 19 bases between. Germline CDR1 is SGHTA and CDR2 is FQGNSA. The CDR3 loop reads CASSPYRGAGSGELFF. The CDR3 coding sequence is TGTGCCAGCAGCCCATACCGGGGGGCGGGTTCCGGGGAGCTGTTTTTT.

In this sample, this clone turned up a few times. The genes are TRBV18 and TRBJ2-3; D is unclear. Germline V lookup: CDR1 KGHSH, CDR2 LQKENI. The V end was cut by 0 bases, the J end by 6 bases, with 10 bases between. The CDR3 consists of 14 residues. The CDR3 DNA reads TGTGCCAGCTCACCACCGAGCGCCTGGGATACGCAGTATTTT. This codes for CASSPPSAWDTQYF.

There are a few counts of this clone. The V gene is TRBV28, the J gene TRBJ1-5; tentatively, D is TRBD1 (5 bases). V was clipped by 4 bases and J by 7 bases, with 20 bases between them. This CDR3 region has 16 residues. Germline CDR1 MDHEN, CDR2 SYDVKM. CDR3 coding DNA: TGTGCCAGCAGTTCGCCCTGGACAACAGAAGGACAGCCCCAGCATTTT. Protein sequence: CASSSPWTTEGQPQHF.

The V call is TRBV5-5, the J call TRBJ1-2; tentative D call: TRBD1 (5 bases). Germline CDR1 reads SGHKS; CDR2 reads YYEKEE (reference sequence). V was shortened by 4 bases and J by 2 bases, with 18 bases between the two germline ends. The CDR3 length is 16 residues. The CDR3 loop reads CASSLSWSTGNYGYTF. The CDR3 bases are TGTGCCAGCAGCCTATCTTGGTCAACAGGCAACTATGGCTACACCTTC.

V is TRBV6-1 and J is TRBJ1-2, with D hard to call. Trimming pared 7 bases from V and 9 bases from J, leaving 21 bases between. From germline, CDR1 is MNHNS and CDR2 SASEGT. The CDR3 consists of 14 residues. CDR3 nucleotide sequence: TGTGCCAGCATTTCGATCGCAGGTCCTACCAGCTACACCTTC. Its translation: CASISIAGPTSYTF.

The chain has TRBV7-9 and TRBJ1-6, with D uncertain. The CDR3 loop spans 14 amino acids. Germline assignment: CDR1 SEHNR and CDR2 FQNEAQ (reference sequence). Trimming pared 6 bases from V and 7 bases from J, leaving 13 bases between. The CDR3, as DNA: TGTGCCAGCAGGGACGGACTGAAAAATTCACCCCTCCACTTT. It translates to CASRDGLKNSPLHF.

This clone appeared once. CDR3 sequence reads: CASSSRQGLGGYTF. CDR3 in DNA: TGTGCCAGCAGCTCCCGTCAGGGGCTGGGCGGCTACACCTTC. This chain uses TRBV7-2 with TRBJ1-2, with D possibly TRBD1 on 6 matching bases. Germline V gives CDR1 SGHTA, CDR2 FQGNSA. The CDR3 has 14 amino acids. V dropped 4 bases and J dropped 8 bases, with 17 bases sitting between them. Based on the CDR3 plus reference TRBV7-2 and TRBJ1-2, the full variable domain is GAGVSQSPSNKVTEKGKDVELRCDPISGHTALYWYRQSLGQGLEFLIYFQGNSAPDKSGLPSDRFSAERTGGSVSTLTIQRTQQEDSAVYLCASSSRQGLGGYTFGSGTRLTVV.

The chain recombines TRBV4-2 with TRBJ1-1, with D unresolved. This CDR3 is 14 amino acids long. Between the trimmed V and J ends, which lost 5 bases and 1 base, there was a span of 11 bases. CDR1 and CDR2 from the germline V gene are LGHNA and YNFKEQ. DNA for the CDR3: TGTGCCAGCAGCTTCCAATCGGGGAACACTGAAGCTTTCTTT. Amino acids: CASSFQSGNTEAFF.